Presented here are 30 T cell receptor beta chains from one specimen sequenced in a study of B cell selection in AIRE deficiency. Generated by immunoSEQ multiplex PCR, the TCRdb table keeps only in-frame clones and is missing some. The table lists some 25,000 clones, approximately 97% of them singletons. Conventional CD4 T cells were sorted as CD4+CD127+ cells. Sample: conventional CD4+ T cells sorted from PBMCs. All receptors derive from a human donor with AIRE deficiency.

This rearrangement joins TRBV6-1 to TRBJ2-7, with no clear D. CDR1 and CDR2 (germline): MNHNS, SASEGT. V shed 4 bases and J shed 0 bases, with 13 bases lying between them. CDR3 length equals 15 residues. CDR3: CASSVGWASSYEQYF. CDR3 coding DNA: TGTGCCAGCAGTGTGGGCTGGGCTAGCTCCTACGAGCAGTACTTC.

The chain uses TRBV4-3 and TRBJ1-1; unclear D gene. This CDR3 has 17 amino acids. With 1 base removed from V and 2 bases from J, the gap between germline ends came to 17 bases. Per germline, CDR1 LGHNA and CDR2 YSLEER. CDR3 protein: CASSQGPKAGHNTEAFF. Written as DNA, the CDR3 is TGCGCCAGCAGCCAAGGTCCTAAGGCAGGTCATAACACTGAAGCTTTCTTT.

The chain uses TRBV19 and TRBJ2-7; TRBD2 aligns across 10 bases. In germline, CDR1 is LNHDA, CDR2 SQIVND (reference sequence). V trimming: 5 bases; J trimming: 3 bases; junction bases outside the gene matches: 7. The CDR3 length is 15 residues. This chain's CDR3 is CASSPKREGVYEQYF. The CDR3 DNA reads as TGTGCCAGTAGTCCAAAGCGGGAGGGCGTCTACGAGCAGTACTTC. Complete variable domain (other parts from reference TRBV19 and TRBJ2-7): DGGITQSPKYLFRKEGQNVTLSCEQNLNHDAMYWYRQDPGQGLRLIYYSQIVNDFQKGDIAEGYSVSREKKESFPLTVTSAQKNPTAFYLCASSPKREGVYEQYFGPGTRLTVT.

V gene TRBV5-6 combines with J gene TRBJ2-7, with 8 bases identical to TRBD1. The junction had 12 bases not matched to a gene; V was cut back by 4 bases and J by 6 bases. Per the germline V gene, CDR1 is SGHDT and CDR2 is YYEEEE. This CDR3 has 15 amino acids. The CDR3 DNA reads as TGTGCCAGCAGCGGTAGGACAGGGCCCAGCGGCGAGCAGTACTTC. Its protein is CASSGRTGPSGEQYF.

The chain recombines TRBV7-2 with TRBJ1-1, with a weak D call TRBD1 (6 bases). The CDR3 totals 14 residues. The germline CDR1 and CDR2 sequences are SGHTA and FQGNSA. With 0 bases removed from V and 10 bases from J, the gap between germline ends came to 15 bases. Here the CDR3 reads CASSLAIRTGRAFF. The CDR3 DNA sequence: TGTGCCAGCAGCTTAGCGATAAGAACAGGGAGAGCTTTCTTT.

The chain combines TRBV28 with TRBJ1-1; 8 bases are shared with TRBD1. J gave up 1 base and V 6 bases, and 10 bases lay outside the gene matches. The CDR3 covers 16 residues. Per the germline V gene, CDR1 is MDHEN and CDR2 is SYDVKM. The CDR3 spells CASSIQGGRWNTEAFF. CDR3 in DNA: TGTGCCAGCAGCATACAGGGGGGGCGGTGGAACACTGAAGCTTTCTTT.

CDR3 DNA sequence: TGCGCCAGCAGCCAAGTCGGGACAAACTATGGCTACACCTTC. Translating gives CASSQVGTNYGYTF. This rearrangement joins TRBV4-1 to TRBJ1-2; TRBD1 might be the D (6 bases). Per germline, CDR1 MGHRA and CDR2 YSYEKL. The ends were cut back, 1 base at V and 2 bases at J, with 8 bases in the middle. This CDR3 spans 14 amino acids.

The CDR3 nucleotides read TGTGCCAGCAGCCCCGAGCGAATGGTAACCTACGAGCAGTACTTC. Protein sequence: CASSPERMVTYEQYF. The V gene is TRBV11-3, the J gene TRBJ2-7; D remains unclear. V was cut by 5 bases and J by 2 bases, with 16 bases left in between. In germline, CDR1 is SGHNT, CDR2 YENEEA. CDR3 length equals 15 residues.

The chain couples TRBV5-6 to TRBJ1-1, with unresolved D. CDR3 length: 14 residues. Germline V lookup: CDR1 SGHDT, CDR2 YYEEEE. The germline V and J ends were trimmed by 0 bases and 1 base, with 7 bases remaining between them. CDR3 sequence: CASSLVGRNTEAFF. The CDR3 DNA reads TGTGCCAGCAGCTTGGTCGGGCGGAACACTGAAGCTTTCTTT.

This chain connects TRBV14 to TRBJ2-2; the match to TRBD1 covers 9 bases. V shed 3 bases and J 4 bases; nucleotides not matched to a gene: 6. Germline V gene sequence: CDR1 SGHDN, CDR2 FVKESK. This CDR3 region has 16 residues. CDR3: CASSHRTGVGTGELFF. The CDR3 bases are TGTGCCAGCAGCCATCGGACAGGGGTTGGCACCGGGGAGCTGTTTTTT.

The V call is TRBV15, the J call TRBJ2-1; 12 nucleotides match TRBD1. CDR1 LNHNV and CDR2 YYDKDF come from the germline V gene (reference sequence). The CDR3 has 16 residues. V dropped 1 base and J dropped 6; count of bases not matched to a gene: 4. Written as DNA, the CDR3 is TGTGCCACCAGCAGAGCTCCGGGACAGGGGGCCAATGAGCAGTTCTTC. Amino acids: CATSRAPGQGANEQFF.

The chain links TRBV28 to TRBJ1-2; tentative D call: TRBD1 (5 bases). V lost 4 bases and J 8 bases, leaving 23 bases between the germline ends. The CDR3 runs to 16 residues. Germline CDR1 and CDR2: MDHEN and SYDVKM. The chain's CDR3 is CASSWTPEGRVEGYTF. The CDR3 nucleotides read TGTGCCAGCAGTTGGACCCCCGAGGGCAGGGTGGAAGGCTACACCTTC.

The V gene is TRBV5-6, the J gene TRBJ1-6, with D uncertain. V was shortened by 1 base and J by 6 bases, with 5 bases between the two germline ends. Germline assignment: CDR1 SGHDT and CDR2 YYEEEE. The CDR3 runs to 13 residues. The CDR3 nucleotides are TGTGCCAGCAGCTTGTCTGGTAATTCACCCCTCCACTTT. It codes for CASSLSGNSPLHF.

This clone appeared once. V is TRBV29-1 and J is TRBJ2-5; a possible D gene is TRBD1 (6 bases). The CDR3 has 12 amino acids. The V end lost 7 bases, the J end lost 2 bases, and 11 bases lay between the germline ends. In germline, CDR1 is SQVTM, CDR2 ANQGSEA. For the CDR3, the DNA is TGCAGCGGACGAAGGGGGCAAGAGACCCAGTACTTC. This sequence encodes CSGRRGQETQYF.

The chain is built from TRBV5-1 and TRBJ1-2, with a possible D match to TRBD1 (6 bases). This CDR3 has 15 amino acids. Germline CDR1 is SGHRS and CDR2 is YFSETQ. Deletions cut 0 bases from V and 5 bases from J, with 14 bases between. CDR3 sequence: CASSLDGTSSYGYTF. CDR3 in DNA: TGCGCCAGCAGCTTGGATGGGACATCTTCATATGGCTACACCTTC.

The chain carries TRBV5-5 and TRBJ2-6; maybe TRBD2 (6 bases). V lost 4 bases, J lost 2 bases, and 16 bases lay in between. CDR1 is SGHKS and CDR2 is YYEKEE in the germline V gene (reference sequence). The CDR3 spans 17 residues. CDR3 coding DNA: TGTGCCAGCAGCCGGGACCTAGCGTCGGCTGGGGCCAACGTCCTGACTTTC. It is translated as CASSRDLASAGANVLTF.

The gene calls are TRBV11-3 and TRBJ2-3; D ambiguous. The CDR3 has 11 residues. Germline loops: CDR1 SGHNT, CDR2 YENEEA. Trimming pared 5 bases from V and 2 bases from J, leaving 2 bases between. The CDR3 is CASSDTDTQYF. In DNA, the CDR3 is TGTGCCAGCAGCGACACAGATACGCAGTATTTT. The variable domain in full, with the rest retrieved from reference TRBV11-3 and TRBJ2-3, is EAGVVQSPRYKIIEKKQPVAFWCNPISGHNTLYWYLQNLGQGPELLIRYENEEAVDDSQLPKDRFSAERLKGVDSTLKIQPAELGDSAVYLCASSDTDTQYFGPGTRLTVL.

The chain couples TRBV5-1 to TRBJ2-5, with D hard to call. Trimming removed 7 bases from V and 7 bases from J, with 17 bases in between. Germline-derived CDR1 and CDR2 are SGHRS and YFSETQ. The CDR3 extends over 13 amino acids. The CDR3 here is CASSQDPAGTQYF. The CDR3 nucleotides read TGCGCCAGCTCTCAAGACCCCGCTGGGACCCAGTACTTC.

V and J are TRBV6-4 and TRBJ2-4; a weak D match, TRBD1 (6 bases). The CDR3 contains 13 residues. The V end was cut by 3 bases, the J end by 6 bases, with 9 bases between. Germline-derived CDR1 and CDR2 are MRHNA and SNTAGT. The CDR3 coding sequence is TGTGCCAGCAGTGAGGGGGCGGGAAACATTCAGTACTTC. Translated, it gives CASSEGAGNIQYF.

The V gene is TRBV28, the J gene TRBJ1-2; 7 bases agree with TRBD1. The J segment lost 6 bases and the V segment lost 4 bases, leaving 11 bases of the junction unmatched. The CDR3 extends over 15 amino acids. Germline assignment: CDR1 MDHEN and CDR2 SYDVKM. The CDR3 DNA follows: TGTGCCAGCAGTTCGACAGGGTGGGGTTCGGATGGCTACACCTTC. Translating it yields CASSSTGWGSDGYTF.

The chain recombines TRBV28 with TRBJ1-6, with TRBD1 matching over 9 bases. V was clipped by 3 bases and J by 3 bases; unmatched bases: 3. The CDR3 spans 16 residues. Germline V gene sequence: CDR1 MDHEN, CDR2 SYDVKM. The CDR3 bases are TGTGCCAGCAGTTTTAAGACAGGGGGCTATAATTCACCCCTCCACTTT. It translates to CASSFKTGGYNSPLHF.

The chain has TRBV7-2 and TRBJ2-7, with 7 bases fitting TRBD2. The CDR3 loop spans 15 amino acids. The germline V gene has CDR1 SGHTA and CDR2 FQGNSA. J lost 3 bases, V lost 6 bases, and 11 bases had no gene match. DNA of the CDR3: TGTGCCAGCAGACCCGCACTGGGGGGGTTCTACGAGCAGTACTTC. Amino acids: CASRPALGGFYEQYF. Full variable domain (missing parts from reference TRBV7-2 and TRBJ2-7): GAGVSQSPSNKVTEKGKDVELRCDPISGHTALYWYRQSLGQGLEFLIYFQGNSAPDKSGLPSDRFSAERTGGSVSTLTIQRTQQEDSAVYLCASRPALGGFYEQYFGPGTRLTVT.

The CDR3: CASSPGAGGFNEQFF. The CDR3 DNA is TGTGCCAGCTCACCGGGCGCCGGGGGGTTCAATGAGCAGTTCTTC. The chain links TRBV18 to TRBJ2-1, with TRBD2 matching 7 bases. Germline V CDR1 and CDR2: KGHSH, LQKENI. The length of the CDR3 is 15 residues. Trimming cost V 3 bases and J 6 bases; bases outside gene matches: 8.

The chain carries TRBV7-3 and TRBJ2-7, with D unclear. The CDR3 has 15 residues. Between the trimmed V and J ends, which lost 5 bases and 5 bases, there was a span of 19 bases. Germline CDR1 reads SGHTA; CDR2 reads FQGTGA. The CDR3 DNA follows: TGTGCCAGCAGCCCTTCACCTGGGGTTGGCCACGAGCAGTACTTC. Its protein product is CASSPSPGVGHEQYF. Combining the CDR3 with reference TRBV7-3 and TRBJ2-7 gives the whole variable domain GAGVSQTPSNKVTEKGKYVELRCDPISGHTALYWYRQSLGQGPEFLIYFQGTGAADDSGLPNDRFFAVRPEGSVSTLKIQRTERGDSAVYLCASSPSPGVGHEQYFGPGTRLTVT.

CDR3 residues: CASSRRRSEQFF. For the CDR3, the DNA is TGTGCCAGCAGCCGCCGACGGTCTGAGCAGTTCTTC. The chain employs TRBV7-2 and TRBJ2-1; D remains ambiguous. The CDR3 totals 12 residues. Germline V CDR1 and CDR2: SGHTA, FQGNSA. Trimming cost V 5 bases and J 9 bases, with 11 bases left between them.

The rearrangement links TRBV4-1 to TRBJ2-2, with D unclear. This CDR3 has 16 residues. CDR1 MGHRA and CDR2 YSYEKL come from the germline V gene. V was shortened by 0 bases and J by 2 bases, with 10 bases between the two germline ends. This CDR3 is CASSQDQSYNTGELFF. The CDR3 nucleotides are TGCGCCAGCAGCCAAGATCAGAGCTACAACACCGGGGAGCTGTTTTTT.

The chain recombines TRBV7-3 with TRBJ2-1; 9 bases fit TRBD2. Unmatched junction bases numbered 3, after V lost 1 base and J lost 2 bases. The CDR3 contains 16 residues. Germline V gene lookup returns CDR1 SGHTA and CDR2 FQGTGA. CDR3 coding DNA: TGTGCCAGCAGCTTAAATGGCGGGAGGGCCTACAATGAGCAGTTCTTC. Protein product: CASSLNGGRAYNEQFF. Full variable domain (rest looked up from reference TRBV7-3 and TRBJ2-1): GAGVSQTPSNKVTEKGKYVELRCDPISGHTALYWYRQSLGQGPEFLIYFQGTGAADDSGLPNDRFFAVRPEGSVSTLKIQRTERGDSAVYLCASSLNGGRAYNEQFFGPGTRLTVL.

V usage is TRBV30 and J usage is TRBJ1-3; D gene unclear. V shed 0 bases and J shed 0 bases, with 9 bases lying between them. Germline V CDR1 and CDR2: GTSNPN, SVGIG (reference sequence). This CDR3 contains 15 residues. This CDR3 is CAWSVGITSGNTIYF. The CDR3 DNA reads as TGTGCCTGGAGTGTAGGAATCACCTCTGGAAACACCATATATTTT.

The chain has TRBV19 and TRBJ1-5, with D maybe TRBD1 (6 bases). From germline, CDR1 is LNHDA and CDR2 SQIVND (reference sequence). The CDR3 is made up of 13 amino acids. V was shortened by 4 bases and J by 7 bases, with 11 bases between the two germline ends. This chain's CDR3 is CASSTLGGQPQHF. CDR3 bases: TGTGCCAGTAGTACGCTAGGGGGGCAGCCCCAGCATTTT.

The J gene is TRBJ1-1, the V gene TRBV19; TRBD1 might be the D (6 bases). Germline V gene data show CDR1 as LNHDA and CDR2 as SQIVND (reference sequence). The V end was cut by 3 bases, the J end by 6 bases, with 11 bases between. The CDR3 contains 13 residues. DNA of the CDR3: TGTGCCAGTAGTATGTGGGGGCAACCTGAAGCTTTCTTT. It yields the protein CASSMWGQPEAFF.